Following are 29 T cell receptor beta chains from one sample sequenced in a study of beta chain features in type 1 diabetes. General study points: Researchers report that Type 1 diabetes patients had moderately but significantly shorter TCRB CDR3s across all four CD4+ subsets.

These receptors' antigens are unknown. Since all of the isolated RNA was reverse transcribed, expressed TCRB transcripts were what got sequenced. Sequencing used immunoSEQ multiplex PCR; TCRdb keeps in-frame clones, though not all of them. The table shows a few hundred thousand clones, with roughly 13% occurring only once. Sequenced input: naive CD4+ T cells from blood. Receptor source: a woman in her late teens or twenties with type 1 diabetes.

V usage is TRBV5-1 and J usage is TRBJ2-3; a possible D gene is TRBD2 (5 bases). CDR1 is SGHRS, CDR2 YFSETQ, per germline. This CDR3 is 14 amino acids long. The germline V and J ends were trimmed by 4 bases and 5 bases, with 14 bases remaining between them. CDR3 bases: TGCGCCAGCAGCCCAACAAACCGGGGAGATACGCAGTATTTT. It codes for CASSPTNRGDTQYF.

This clone came up a few times. The chain links TRBV27 to TRBJ2-3, with a weak D call TRBD2 (6 bases). V shed 4 bases and J shed 0 bases, with 14 bases lying between them. The CDR3 extends over 16 amino acids. Germline lookup yields CDR1 MNHEY and CDR2 SMNVEV (reference sequence). In DNA form, the CDR3 reads TGTGCCAGCAGTTATTCCGGGAGTCCGAGCACAGATACGCAGTATTTT. It specifies CASSYSGSPSTDTQYF.

The chain recombines TRBV11-3 with TRBJ2-1; D not resolved. The V end was cut by 4 bases, the J end by 9 bases, with 10 bases between. The CDR3 spans 12 residues. The germline V gene has CDR1 SGHNT and CDR2 YENEEA. The CDR3 DNA reads as TGTGCCAGCAGCTCCGTTTCGGGTGAGCAGTTCTTC. This codes for CASSSVSGEQFF.

This rearrangement joins TRBV9 to TRBJ2-2; D is undetermined. CDR1 and CDR2 from the germline V gene are SGDLS and YYNGEE. The ends were cut back, 0 bases at V and 4 bases at J, with 7 bases in the middle. CDR3 length: 14 amino acids. CDR3 nucleotides: TGTGCCAGCAGCGTAGAACCTAGCACCGGGGAGCTGTTTTTT. Protein: CASSVEPSTGELFF.

V gene TRBV30 combines with J gene TRBJ2-7; TRBD2 matches at 8 bases. Germline trimming cut 3 bases from V and 7 bases from J; bases unmatched to any gene: 5. Germline CDR1 is GTSNPN and CDR2 is SVGIG (reference sequence). This CDR3 comprises 12 residues. The CDR3 loop is CAWRYAGGEQYF. The CDR3 DNA sequence: TGTGCCTGGAGGTACGCGGGGGGAGAGCAGTACTTC. The full variable domain, with the rest looked up from reference TRBV30 and TRBJ2-7, is SQTIHQWPATLVQPVGSPLSLECTVEGTSNPNLYWYRQAAGRGLQLLFYSVGIGQISSEVPQNLSASRPQDRQFILSSKKLLLSDSGFYLCAWRYAGGEQYFGPGTRLTVT.

This clone has a handful of counts. The gene calls are TRBV18 and TRBJ2-7, with TRBD1 as a possible D gene (5 bases). This CDR3 region has 15 residues. Trimming shortened V by 2 bases and J by 0 bases, and 11 bases separated the two germline ends. Per germline, CDR1 KGHSH and CDR2 LQKENI. This chain's CDR3 is CASSPGARSSYEQYV. The CDR3 region has the DNA TGTGCCAGCTCACCAGGGGCCCGGTCCTCCTACGAGCAGTACGTC.

This rearrangement joins TRBV30 to TRBJ1-3; maybe TRBD1 (6 bases). CDR1 is GTSNPN, CDR2 SVGIG, per germline (reference sequence). V lost 2 bases to trimming and J lost 0 bases, with 11 bases between them. The CDR3 length is 15 residues. Written as DNA, the CDR3 is TGTGCCTGGAGTCGCAGGGGTCCCTCTGGAAACACCATATATTTT. Its protein is CAWSRRGPSGNTIYF.

This clone was seen only a few times. This sequence joins TRBV7-9 and TRBJ2-1, with D possibly matching TRBD2 (6 bases). The CDR3 runs to 14 residues. Per the germline V gene, CDR1 is SEHNR and CDR2 is FQNEAQ (reference sequence). The V end lost 1 base, the J end lost 6 bases, and 10 bases lay between the germline ends. DNA for the CDR3: TGTGCCAGCAGCTTAGGGCCTAGCGTCAATGAGCAGTTCTTC. Its protein product is CASSLGPSVNEQFF.

This clone occurred a few times. The V call is TRBV28, the J call TRBJ2-7; 7 bases match TRBD1. Trimming cost V 4 bases and J 5 bases; bases outside gene matches: 5. The CDR3 covers 13 residues. The germline V gene has CDR1 MDHEN and CDR2 SYDVKM. CDR3 nucleotides: TGTGCCAGCAGTTCGGGACAGATCGACGAGCAGTACTTC. Its protein product is CASSSGQIDEQYF.

In its sample, this clone was seen a few times. The chain combines TRBV15 with TRBJ1-4; 7 bases are shared with TRBD1. Germline values: CDR1 LNHNV, CDR2 YYDKDF (reference sequence). This CDR3 spans 14 amino acids. The V segment lost 5 bases and the J segment 3 bases; nucleotides outside the gene matches: 3. The CDR3 sequence: CATSWDSANEKLFF. The CDR3 DNA is TGTGCCACCAGCTGGGACAGTGCTAATGAAAAACTGTTTTTT.

The sample holds a few counts of this clone. The chain employs TRBV7-2 and TRBJ1-2; TRBD1 is a possible D gene (5 bases). The CDR3 totals 14 residues. V gave up 1 base and J gave up 2 bases, with 8 bases separating them. CDR1 and CDR2 from the germline V gene are SGHTA and FQGNSA. Here the CDR3 DNA reads TGTGCCAGCAGCTTAGAACGACAGAACTATGGCTACACCTTC. Translated: CASSLERQNYGYTF.

This chain joins TRBV5-1 and TRBJ1-1, with D possibly TRBD1 on 6 matching bases. This CDR3 is 17 amino acids long. Germline V gene lookup returns CDR1 SGHRS and CDR2 YFSETQ. The V end lost 0 bases, the J end lost 0 bases, and 15 bases lay between the germline ends. Here the CDR3 DNA reads TGCGCCAGCAGCTTGGGCCGATTGGGGGCGATGAACACTGAAGCTTTCTTT. As protein: CASSLGRLGAMNTEAFF.

This clone was picked up a small number of times. This chain joins TRBV7-3 and TRBJ2-5; 9 nucleotides line up with TRBD2. This CDR3 comprises 17 residues. The junction had 12 bases not matched to a gene; V was cut back by 2 bases and J by 5 bases. Per germline, CDR1 SGHTA and CDR2 FQGTGA. The CDR3 loop reads CASSLGVSGRDGETQYF. In DNA, the CDR3 is TGTGCCAGCAGCTTAGGGGTTAGCGGGAGAGATGGGGAGACCCAGTACTTC.

This chain connects TRBV28 to TRBJ2-2; 7 nucleotides agree with TRBD2. V lost 8 bases and J lost 5; bases outside the gene matches: 11. The V gene's germline CDR1 is MDHEN and CDR2 SYDVKM. The CDR3 loop spans 15 amino acids. The DNA of the CDR3 is TGTGCCAGCCCTAGCGGCCTCCTGGATACCGGGGAGCTGTTTTTT. This sequence encodes CASPSGLLDTGELFF.

About this clone: In the same sample, other DNA sequences code for this CDR3. The chain joins TRBV5-4 to TRBJ2-2, with TRBD1 matching 8 bases. With V trimmed by 0 bases and J by 5 bases, 3 bases remained unmatched. This CDR3 has 15 amino acids. Germline CDR1 is SGHNT and CDR2 is YYREEE (reference sequence). The CDR3, as DNA: TGTGCCAGCAGCTTGGGGACAGGGCGGACCGGGGAGCTGTTTTTT. It translates to CASSLGTGRTGELFF.

The J gene is TRBJ2-3, the V gene TRBV7-3; D is uncertain. Deletions cut 3 bases from V and 0 bases from J, with 7 bases between. This CDR3 has 14 residues. CDR1 is SGHTA, CDR2 FQGTGA, per germline. CDR3 protein: CASSFEPSTDTQYF. CDR3 DNA: TGTGCCAGCAGCTTCGAGCCTAGCACAGATACGCAGTATTTT.

The rearrangement joins TRBV29-1 to TRBJ2-3, with TRBD1 as a possible D gene (5 bases). Germline CDR1 is SQVTM and CDR2 is ANQGSEA. The CDR3 is made up of 13 amino acids. Deletions cut 2 bases from V and 6 bases from J, with 12 bases between. CDR3 DNA sequence: TGCAGCGTTGAACAGGGCCTAGGGGATACGCAGTATTTT. It specifies CSVEQGLGDTQYF.

This clone was found a few times. This chain connects TRBV2 to TRBJ2-3, with 8 nucleotides matching TRBD2. CDR3 length equals 15 residues. The germline gives CDR1 SNHLY, CDR2 FYNNEI. V lost 4 bases and J lost 2; bases outside the gene matches: 5. DNA for the CDR3: TGTGCCAGCAGTGCGGACGGGAGGGCCACAGATACGCAGTATTTT. Translated: CASSADGRATDTQYF.

The chain carries TRBV16 and TRBJ1-2; 9 nucleotides align to TRBD1. CDR1 and CDR2 from the germline V gene are KGHSY and FQNENV. The J segment lost 6 bases and the V segment lost 4 bases, leaving 12 bases of the junction unmatched. The CDR3 is made up of 16 amino acids. CDR3 residues: CASSPTIYRGQDGYTF. DNA for the CDR3: TGTGCCAGCAGCCCCACGATATACAGGGGGCAAGATGGCTACACCTTC.

V usage is TRBV7-2 and J usage is TRBJ2-1, with D perhaps matching TRBD2 (5 bases). The CDR3 spans 12 residues. The germline V gene encodes CDR1 SGHTA and CDR2 FQGNSA. Trimming cost V 3 bases and J 9 bases, with 9 bases left between them. The CDR3 DNA reads as TGTGCCAGCAGCTTGACTATAGGTGAGCAGTTCTTC. Amino acids: CASSLTIGEQFF.

This clone was counted only a few times. The V and J genes are TRBV5-1 and TRBJ2-2; 11 bases are a match to TRBD2. The ends lost 2 bases at V and 6 bases at J; junction bases unmatched: 6. The CDR3 has 16 residues. Germline CDR1 SGHRS, CDR2 YFSETQ. CDR3 protein: CASSFLAGGPSGELFF. The CDR3 bases are TGCGCCAGCAGCTTTTTAGCGGGAGGGCCCTCCGGGGAGCTGTTTTTT.

The V gene is TRBV11-2, the J gene TRBJ2-1; 7 positions agree with TRBD2. Germline V lookup: CDR1 SGHAT, CDR2 FQNNGV. The CDR3 is 14 amino acids. The V segment lost 10 bases and the J segment 8 bases; nucleotides outside the gene matches: 14. The CDR3 nucleotides are TGTGCCACCACACGATGGGACTACTTCGATGAGCAGTTCTTC. As protein: CATTRWDYFDEQFF. Full variable domain (remainder filled in from reference TRBV11-2 and TRBJ2-1): EAGVAQSPRYKIIEKRQSVAFWCNPISGHATLYWYQQILGQGPKLLIQFQNNGVVDDSQLPKDRFSAERLKGVDSTLKIQPAKLEDSAVYLCATTRWDYFDEQFFGPGTRLTVL.

This chain uses TRBV30 with TRBJ2-1, with a weak D call TRBD2 (6 bases). Germline V lookup: CDR1 GTSNPN, CDR2 SVGIG (reference sequence). This CDR3 region has 13 residues. Trimming pared 0 bases from V and 8 bases from J, leaving 11 bases between. CDR3 sequence: CAWSVQSGYEQFF. DNA of the CDR3: TGTGCCTGGAGTGTACAAAGCGGGTATGAGCAGTTCTTC.

This clone showed up just a few times. The V and J genes are TRBV5-1 and TRBJ2-7; unclear D gene. Looked up from germline, CDR1 is SGHRS and CDR2 is YFSETQ. The ends were cut back, 0 bases at V and 2 bases at J, with 9 bases in the middle. This CDR3 is built from 14 residues. CDR3 region: CASSLDARTYEQYF. In nucleotides, the CDR3 is TGCGCCAGCAGCTTGGATGCCAGGACCTACGAGCAGTACTTC.

In its sample, this clone was seen a few times. V is TRBV30 and J is TRBJ2-1; 11 bases align to TRBD1. CDR1 and CDR2 (germline): GTSNPN, SVGIG (reference sequence). This CDR3 has 12 amino acids. J gave up 6 bases and V 5 bases, and 0 bases lay outside the gene matches. Written as DNA, the CDR3 is TGTGCCTGGGGGACAGGGGGCAATGAGCAGTTCTTC. It specifies CAWGTGGNEQFF.

This clone has more than one count but fewer than ten. V is TRBV28 and J is TRBJ2-5; a weak D match, TRBD2 (6 bases). The CDR3 runs to 15 residues. V lost 1 base to trimming and J lost 5 bases, with 14 bases between them. Germline values: CDR1 MDHEN, CDR2 SYDVKM. CDR3 residues: CASSLSWRVHETQYF. The CDR3 DNA sequence: TGTGCCAGCAGTTTATCTTGGAGGGTTCACGAGACCCAGTACTTC. The complete variable domain, with remaining parts taken from reference TRBV28 and TRBJ2-5, reads DVKVTQSSRYLVKRTGEKVFLECVQDMDHENMFWYRQDPGLGLRLIYFSYDVKMKEKGDIPEGYSVSREKKERFSLILESASTNQTSMYLCASSLSWRVHETQYFGPGTRLLVL.

The genes are TRBV7-2 and TRBJ2-3; 10 bases map to TRBD2. The CDR3 sequence is 17 residues long. Germline CDR1 reads SGHTA; CDR2 reads FQGNSA. V dropped 4 bases and J dropped 4; count of bases not matched to a gene: 11. The CDR3 is CASSSPAASGSADTQYF. In DNA form, the CDR3 reads TGTGCCAGCAGCTCCCCGGCGGCTAGCGGGAGTGCAGATACGCAGTATTTT.

The chain recombines TRBV18 with TRBJ1-4; unclear D gene. CDR3 length: 14 residues. CDR1 is KGHSH and CDR2 is LQKENI in the germline V gene. V dropped 0 bases and J dropped 7 bases, with 9 bases sitting between them. The CDR3 DNA is TGTGCCAGCTCACCACCCCCCCCGGGTGAAAAACTGTTTTTT. Translated: CASSPPPPGEKLFF.

This clone occurred a few times. This chain joins TRBV14 and TRBJ2-5; 10 nucleotides line up with TRBD2. CDR3 length: 16 amino acids. From germline, CDR1 is SGHDN and CDR2 FVKESK. J gave up 2 bases and V 4 bases, and 7 bases lay outside the gene matches. CDR3 residues: CASSRLAGATQETQYF. The CDR3 coding sequence is TGTGCCAGCAGCCGGCTAGCGGGAGCGACACAAGAGACCCAGTACTTC.